This record looks at one T cell receptor beta chain sequence and its context. Its specificity is not known. The entry originates in a study of shared clonotypes between healthy human individuals. Looking at the study overall: Contributing individuals were a couple of females and three males aged 18 to 49.

After removal of 0 bases from V and 4 bases from J, the junction contained 14 bases not matched to a gene. CDR3 length equals 19 residues. Using immunoSEQ multiplex PCR, the repertoire was profiled, and TCRdb retains in-frame clones only, with some absent. Here the sample spans about 1.1 million clones, roughly 80% being singletons. Notes on the study in general: The small donor group covered limited genetic and exposure diversity.

Splitting of CD4+ cells produced CD45RA+ naive and CD45RA-negative memory subsets. The specimen sequenced was memory CD4+ T cells from PBMCs. Described subset: CD45RA-negative fraction. The genes are TRBV23-1 and TRBJ1-1; TRBD1 aligns across 10 bases. TRBV23-1 is identified as an open reading frame with a role that is uncertain. The receptor was isolated from a man aged 18 to 35 in good health. Some clones in this sample may be carry-over from other donors' samples. CDR3 DNA sequence: TGCGCCAGCAGTCAATCCGGCCCGACAGGGGGCGTAGGGGGCACTGAAGCTTTCTTT. This codes for CASSQSGPTGGVGGTEAFF.